This record looks at one T cell receptor (beta chain) sequence and its context. Sequenced by immunoSEQ multiplex PCR; TCRdb stores in-frame clones only, minus some. Among almost 200,000 clones listed, over 80% were seen once. The sample is drawn from a study of blood T cell repertoires in COVID-19. Across the whole study: Whether acute or convalescent, the COVID-19 samples came from the United States, Italy and Spain. PBMCs, B-cell-depleted T cells, or T cells provided the cDNA or gDNA that made up the material.

V was pared by 6 bases and J by 4 bases, with 6 bases of the junction left unmatched. The CDR3 is made up of 14 amino acids. Germline CDR1 MNHNY, CDR2 SVGAGI (reference sequence). Material for sequencing was peripheral blood. The TCR originated in a man aged 55 to 70 with COVID-19, enrolled during active disease. The chain uses TRBV6-6 and TRBJ2-7, with TRBD1 matching over 10 bases. In nucleotides, the CDR3 is TGTGCCAGCAGGCTGGACAGGGGGGAATACGAGCAGTACTTC. Protein product: CASRLDRGEYEQYF.